The clone carrying this T cell receptor (beta chain) has ten or more counts. V gave up 1 base and J gave up 3 bases, with 11 bases separating them. Germline loops: CDR1 LGHDT, CDR2 YNNKEL (reference sequence). The CDR3 totals 15 residues. The sample comes from a study of T cells in Graves' hyperthyroidism and ophthalmopathy. Template material for amplifying TCR beta CDR3 regions consisted of RNA transcripts. In the first-round RT-PCR of the TCR CDR3, the HTBI primer set was used. In TCRdb, the multiplex PCR reads were re-called with MiXCR into one record per CDR3 protein. The sample yields approximately 400,000 distinct CDR3 sequences, more than 13% seen once.

The sequencing input was blood. This rearrangement joins TRBV3-1 to TRBJ2-3; D gene uncertain. The clonotype comes from a man aged 45 to 65 with Graves' ophthalmopathy. CDR3 region: CASSQAQRRTDTQYF. CDR3 sequence (DNA): TGTGCCAGCAGCCAAGCACAACGAAGAACAGATACGCAGTATTTT.